This record covers a single TCR beta chain. Its antigen is still unknown. The data were obtained in a study of brain T cells in children with intractable seizures. Overall study results and limits: Clones missing pre-surgery may reflect undersampling of that blood sample. Viral specificity was inferred only from CDR3 similarity; HCMV serostatus was unknown.

Time point denoted: blood from clinic visit 5 months post-surgery; TSC patient then seizure free. Surgery cases with the highest brain T cell transcript signatures were chosen for sequencing. Germline CDR1 MGHRA, CDR2 YSYEKL. The CDR3 has 15 residues. Trimming removed 1 base from V and 3 bases from J, with 12 bases in between. TCRdb's copy holds only in-frame clones and misses some; the assay was immunoSEQ multiplex PCR. The repertoire consists of 300,000 to 400,000 clones, with about 93% occurring once and the leading ten covering about 6%. Sequencing used peripheral blood, obtained more than 4 months after surgery. The chain has TRBV4-1 and TRBJ1-2, with D possibly matching TRBD1 (5 bases). The receptor's source is a boy under three years old with tuberous sclerosis and intractable seizures. The chain's CDR3 is CASSQVGEGDYGYTF. The CDR3 coding sequence is TGCGCCAGCAGCCAAGTTGGGGAAGGGGACTATGGCTACACCTTC.